Detailed here is one TCR beta chain. This clonotype was picked up a small number of times. This clone's antigen is unknown. The sample holds no much larger clone one base away, and base qualities are not on file. The sample originates from a study of response to subunit inactivated influenza vaccine (dated by TCRdb to the late 2010s). About the study as a whole: Deep quantitative profiling of the T cell receptor repertoire was used in the study to follow responses to a trivalent subunit inactivated influenza vaccine.

Results the study describes overall, beyond this receptor: It was suggested by the authors that each seasonal influenza vaccination may recruit only a limited number of new T cells.

V lost 4 bases and J lost 6 bases, and the count of bases not matched to a germline gene is 8. CDR1 is given as SQVTM and CDR2 as ANQGSEA, both from the germline V gene. Counted from cysteine to phenylalanine, this CDR3 has 14 amino acids. CDR3 DNA only is kept here, 42 bases in frame from base 1. Library preparation employed RT-PCR. Instrument on record: Illumina HiSeq 2500. TCRdb itself trimmed the public reads at Q25 with fastp, ran MiXCR and retained productive beta chains. When rows share a CDR3 protein, they turn into one entry using the most common DNA and genes. For this sample there are more than 550,000 distinct CDR3 sequences; over 9.5% appear just once. The ten largest clones capture more than 8.5% of the sample.

The specimen comprised PBMCs from blood, sampled on the day of vaccination. Recombination linked TRBV29-1 to TRBJ2-5, and TRBD1 matches 10 of the central bases. The receptor's source is a man over 45 who received an inactivated influenza vaccine. Donor details come from another sample of the same person, matched by shared clones. The DNA reads TGCAGCGTTGCCGGGACAGGGGCATACCAGACCCAGTACTTC. Its protein product is CSVAGTGAYQTQYF.